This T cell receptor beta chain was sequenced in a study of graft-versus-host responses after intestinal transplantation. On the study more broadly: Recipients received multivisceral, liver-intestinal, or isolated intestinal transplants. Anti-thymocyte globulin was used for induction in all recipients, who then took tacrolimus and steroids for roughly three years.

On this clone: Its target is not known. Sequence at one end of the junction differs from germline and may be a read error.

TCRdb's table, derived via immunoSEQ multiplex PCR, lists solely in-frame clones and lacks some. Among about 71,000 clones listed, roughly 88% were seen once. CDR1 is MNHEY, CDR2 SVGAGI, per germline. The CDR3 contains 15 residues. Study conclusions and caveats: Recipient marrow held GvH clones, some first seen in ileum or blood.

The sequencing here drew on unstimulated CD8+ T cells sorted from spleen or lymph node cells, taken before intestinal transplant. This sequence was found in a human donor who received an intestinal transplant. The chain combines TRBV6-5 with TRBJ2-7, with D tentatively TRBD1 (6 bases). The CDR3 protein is CASSHSGTRTYEQYF. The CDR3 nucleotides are TGTGCCAGCAGTCACTCCGGGACACGCACCTACGAGCAGTACTTC.